This T cell receptor (beta chain) was recovered during a study of blood T cell repertoires in COVID-19. The overall study: The study drew acute and convalescent COVID-19 samples from the United States, Italy and Spain. From T cells, B-cell-depleted T cells, or PBMCs came the material, which was cDNA or gDNA.

The protocol was immunoSEQ multiplex PCR, while the TCRdb copy is restricted to in-frame clones and leaves out a portion. Found here are about 90,000 clones, 80% to 90% of them singletons; the top ten hold 10% to 15%. Sequenced sample: peripheral blood. This receptor was obtained from a human donor in a cohort sampled during active COVID-19.

The CDR3 region has the DNA TGTGCCAGCAGCGAAGCCCCAGGGAGGGCCTACGAGCAGTACTTC. Translation gives CASSEAPGRAYEQYF. The gene calls are TRBV7-3 and TRBJ2-7, with 7 bases lining up with TRBD2. CDR1 and CDR2 (germline): SGHTA, FQGTGA. The CDR3 runs 15 residues. The J segment lost 2 bases and the V segment lost 5 bases, leaving 9 bases of the junction unmatched.